The 16 T cell receptor beta chains below all came from one sample that was sequenced in a study of cytomegalovirus exposure and HLA in healthy donors. Amplification used 60 Vbeta primers and 13 Jbeta primers. TCRdb keeps only in-frame clones here, not all; method: immunoSEQ multiplex PCR. Of 100,000 to 150,000 clones in the sample, under 85% are singletons; the top ten hold approximately 4.2%. Sample: PBMCs. The source of these receptors is a male donor in good health and CMV-seropositive.

The V call is TRBV29-1, the J call TRBJ1-1, with 7 bases matching TRBD1. Trimming took 5 bases from V and 5 from J; bases not matched to a gene: 11. Germline V CDR1 and CDR2: SQVTM, ANQGSEA. This CDR3 has 14 residues. As DNA, the CDR3 is TGCAGCGTTACCGGGCTCAGGGGGTATACTGAAGCTTTCTTT. Amino acid sequence: CSVTGLRGYTEAFF.

The V and J genes are TRBV19 and TRBJ1-4; TRBD1 might be the D (5 bases). V dropped 3 bases and J dropped 8 bases, with 16 bases sitting between them. This CDR3 spans 15 amino acids. Germline V lookup: CDR1 LNHDA, CDR2 SQIVND (reference sequence). DNA of the CDR3: TGTGCCAGTAGTATTTGGGCAGGGAAAGGGGAAAAACTGTTTTTT. It encodes CASSIWAGKGEKLFF.

In the case of this clone: One junction end does not reproduce the germline sequence, and a read error may be involved. The chain joins TRBV19 to TRBJ1-1, with D perhaps matching TRBD1 (5 bases). Germline-derived CDR1 and CDR2 are LNHDA and SQIVND (reference sequence). This CDR3 spans 15 amino acids. The CDR3: CASRDPGRGWTETFF. For the CDR3, the DNA is TGTGCCAGTAGGGACCCGGGACGGGGGTGGACTGAAACTTTCTTT.

The chain links TRBV11-3 to TRBJ2-7; TRBD2 might be the D (5 bases). The CDR3 runs to 13 residues. V was pared by 0 bases and J by 5 bases, with 8 bases between. Germline V gene sequence: CDR1 SGHNT, CDR2 YENEEA. The CDR3 protein is CASSLEVGDEQYF. For the CDR3, the DNA is TGTGCCAGCAGCTTAGAGGTCGGGGACGAGCAGTACTTC.

This sequence joins TRBV2 and TRBJ2-5; tentatively, D is TRBD2 (6 bases). The CDR3 is 15 amino acids. Germline V gene data show CDR1 as SNHLY and CDR2 as FYNNEI. Deletions cut 7 bases from V and 6 bases from J, with 21 bases between. CDR3 amino acids: CASTSGPGGSQTQYF. In DNA, the CDR3 is TGTGCCAGCACCTCGGGCCCCGGGGGTTCACAGACCCAGTACTTC. The complete variable domain, with remaining parts taken from reference TRBV2 and TRBJ2-5, reads EPEVTQTPSHQVTQMGQEVILRCVPISNHLYFYWYRQILGQKVEFLVSFYNNEISEKSEIFDDQFSVERPDGSNFTLKIRSTKLEDSAMYFCASTSGPGGSQTQYFGPGTRLLVL.

In this sample, this clone turned up once. The chain is built from TRBV19 and TRBJ1-1; maybe TRBD1 (6 bases). Germline values: CDR1 LNHDA, CDR2 SQIVND (reference sequence). There are 16 residues in the CDR3. V lost 7 bases and J lost 3, with 21 bases in between. CDR3 nucleotides: TGTGCCAGTACCAGACAGTCCGGGGGGGGGCACACTGAAGCTTTCTTT. This encodes CASTRQSGGGHTEAFF.

This clone was observed a single time. The gene calls are TRBV20-1 and TRBJ2-5; TRBD1 is a possible D gene (6 bases). CDR1 is DFQATT, CDR2 SNEGSKA, per germline (reference sequence). V lost 5 bases, J lost 5 bases, and 9 bases lay in between. The CDR3 covers 11 residues. CDR3 nucleotide sequence: TGCAGTGCTCCCCAGGGGGAGACCCAGTACTTC. Translation gives CSAPQGETQYF.

The gene calls are TRBV2 and TRBJ1-1; D ambiguous. The V gene's germline CDR1 is SNHLY and CDR2 FYNNEI. V shed 8 bases and J shed 5 bases, with 15 bases lying between them. The CDR3 spans 13 residues. The CDR3 loop reads CASQEEVTTEAFF. The CDR3 DNA reads as TGTGCCAGCCAGGAGGAGGTAACGACTGAAGCTTTCTTT. Filled out from reference TRBV2 and TRBJ1-1, the complete variable domain reads EPEVTQTPSHQVTQMGQEVILRCVPISNHLYFYWYRQILGQKVEFLVSFYNNEISEKSEIFDDQFSVERPDGSNFTLKIRSTKLEDSAMYFCASQEEVTTEAFFGQGTRLTVV.

In this sample, this clone turned up once. V gene TRBV4-1 combines with J gene TRBJ2-2; possible D gene TRBD2, 7 bases. Trimming took off 5 bases at V and 2 bases at J, with 24 bases between the two ends. CDR1 MGHRA and CDR2 YSYEKL come from the germline V gene. The CDR3 covers 19 residues. The CDR3 region has the DNA TGCGCCAGCAGCGGAAACCGGGGAAGGGGGGGCGGTAACACCGGGGAGCTGTTTTTT. This codes for CASSGNRGRGGGNTGELFF.

This chain's CDR3 is CASSSFRDYSYEQYF. The CDR3 DNA is TGTGCCAGCAGCAGCTTCCGGGACTACTCCTACGAGCAGTACTTC. The chain couples TRBV21-1 to TRBJ2-7; the D call TRBD2 from the table was never checked on the DNA. TRBV21-1 represents a pseudogene. This CDR3 is built from 15 residues.

The chain is built from TRBV5-6 and TRBJ2-7, with D hard to call. From germline, CDR1 is SGHDT and CDR2 YYEEEE. V was shortened by 0 bases and J by 2 bases, with 12 bases between the two germline ends. The CDR3 is 15 residues long. CDR3 region: CASSLGYPTPYEQYF. In nucleotides, the CDR3 is TGTGCCAGCAGCTTGGGGTACCCGACACCCTACGAGCAGTACTTC.

V usage is TRBV28 and J usage is TRBJ2-7; 10 nucleotides match TRBD1. CDR1 is MDHEN, CDR2 SYDVKM, per germline. This CDR3 is built from 15 residues. V lost 5 bases to trimming and J lost 2 bases; unmatched junction nucleotides: 6. CDR3 protein: CASSLTGGNPYEQYF. CDR3 DNA sequence: TGTGCCAGCAGTCTGACAGGGGGCAACCCCTACGAGCAGTACTTC.

For the CDR3, the DNA is TGCACCAGCCATCAGTCGGAGCGCAAGAGCTCCTACGAGCAGTACTTC. Translation: CTSHQSERKSSYEQYF. The gene calls are TRBV1 and TRBJ2-7; the table gives TRBD2 as D, unverified against the DNA. TRBV1 is flagged as a pseudogene. The CDR3 is made up of 16 amino acids.

The chain combines TRBV5-1 with TRBJ1-1, with a possible D match to TRBD1 (6 bases). This CDR3 is 13 amino acids long. The V end was cut by 0 bases, the J end by 4 bases, with 7 bases between. Germline CDR1 and CDR2: SGHRS and YFSETQ. This chain's CDR3 is CASSLEGGTEAFF. Here the CDR3 DNA reads TGCGCCAGCAGCTTGGAAGGGGGCACTGAAGCTTTCTTT.

This clone was detected only a few times. The chain employs TRBV19 and TRBJ1-6, with TRBD1 matching over 7 bases. CDR1 and CDR2 from the germline V gene are LNHDA and SQIVND (reference sequence). The V segment lost 0 bases and the J segment 0 bases; nucleotides outside the gene matches: 5. The CDR3 covers 18 residues. DNA for the CDR3: TGTGCCAGTAGTATAGATGGGACAGCGAGCTCCTATAATTCACCCCTCCACTTT. It yields the protein CASSIDGTASSYNSPLHF.

The gene calls are TRBV6-5 and TRBJ1-2; 7 positions agree with TRBD1. CDR3 size: 14 residues. Trimming took 6 bases from V and 2 from J; bases not matched to a gene: 6. Germline V CDR1 and CDR2: MNHEY, SVGAGI. Here the CDR3 DNA reads TGTGCCAGCAGCCGTGGACAGGAAAACTATGGCTACACCTTC. It codes for CASSRGQENYGYTF.